Listed here are 25 T cell receptor beta chains from one sample, sequenced in a study of blood T cell repertoires in COVID-19. Sequencing used immunoSEQ multiplex PCR; TCRdb keeps in-frame clones, though not all of them. The top ten hold approximately 0.37% of the sample, which has about 45,000 clones, 75% to 90% seen once. Sequencing was done on a sample of peripheral blood. These receptors all come from a human donor in a cohort sampled during active COVID-19.

The V gene is TRBV7-9, the J gene TRBJ1-2, with TRBD1 matching 7 bases. This CDR3 is 12 amino acids long. V gave up 2 bases and J gave up 9 bases; unmatched junction bases: 3. Germline-derived CDR1 and CDR2 are SEHNR and FQNEAQ (reference sequence). The CDR3 region has the DNA TGTGCCAGCAGCTTAACAGGGGATCGCTACACCTTC. As protein: CASSLTGDRYTF.

The chain couples TRBV7-2 to TRBJ2-7, with 14 positions matching TRBD2. Germline assignment: CDR1 SGHTA and CDR2 FQGNSA. V dropped 4 bases and J dropped 7; count of bases not matched to a gene: 12. The CDR3 is 17 amino acids. This CDR3 reads CASSSLATSGGAGEQYF. The CDR3 bases are TGTGCCAGCAGCTCCCTGGCGACTAGCGGGGGGGCGGGGGAGCAGTACTTC.

The chain recombines TRBV6-6 with TRBJ1-1, with D unclear. V was cut by 5 bases and J by 6 bases, with 7 bases left in between. Germline lookup yields CDR1 MNHNY and CDR2 SVGAGI (reference sequence). The CDR3 extends over 11 amino acids. The CDR3 DNA sequence: TGTGCCAGCAGTGGGCGGGCTGAAGCTTTCTTT. This codes for CASSGRAEAFF.

The rearrangement links TRBV5-6 to TRBJ1-5; 7 positions match TRBD1. This CDR3 has 16 residues. The germline CDR1 and CDR2 sequences are SGHDT and YYEEEE. V shed 3 bases and J 2 bases; nucleotides not matched to a gene: 8. CDR3 nucleotides: TGTGCCAGCAGCTACAGGGGAATAAGGGGCAATCAGCCCCAGCATTTT. As protein: CASSYRGIRGNQPQHF.

J is TRBJ2-3 and V is TRBV6-4, with 9 bases matching TRBD1. V shed 6 bases, J shed 4 bases, and the junction held 2 bases outside the gene matches. The CDR3 runs 13 residues. CDR1 and CDR2 from the germline V gene are MRHNA and SNTAGT. CDR3 sequence (DNA): TGTGCCAGCAGCCGGGACAGGGCAGATACGCAGTATTTT. This gives the protein CASSRDRADTQYF.

The CDR3 coding sequence is TGCGCCAGCAGCCAAAAGACTAGCGGGGGGGTCCAAGAGACCCAGTACTTC. Residues: CASSQKTSGGVQETQYF. The chain is built from TRBV4-1 and TRBJ2-5, with 14 bases lining up with TRBD2. Germline CDR1 MGHRA, CDR2 YSYEKL. This CDR3 spans 17 amino acids. Trimming removed 2 bases from V and 1 base from J; junction bases left unmatched: 3.

This sequence joins TRBV6-2 or TRBV6-3 and TRBJ1-1; the D is unclear. The V end was cut by 6 bases, the J end by 4 bases, with 12 bases between. This CDR3 spans 13 amino acids. From germline, CDR1 is MNHEY and CDR2 SVGEGT. The CDR3 sequence is CASSLGWATEAFF. The CDR3 DNA reads as TGTGCCAGCAGCCTTGGGTGGGCCACTGAAGCTTTCTTT.

The V and J genes are TRBV19 and TRBJ1-1, with 7 bases fitting TRBD1. The CDR3 is 19 amino acids. V gave up 1 base and J gave up 4 bases; unmatched junction bases: 18. Germline-derived CDR1 and CDR2 are LNHDA and SQIVND (reference sequence). CDR3 residues: CASSIGGVDRKYPPTEAFF. The CDR3 DNA sequence: TGTGCCAGTAGTATAGGGGGTGTGGACAGGAAATACCCCCCCACTGAAGCTTTCTTT.

V and J are TRBV19 and TRBJ1-5; tentatively, D is TRBD1 (6 bases). Germline lookup yields CDR1 LNHDA and CDR2 SQIVND (reference sequence). Trimming took off 0 bases at V and 8 bases at J, with 17 bases between the two ends. The CDR3 consists of 16 residues. CDR3 sequence: CASSIDAAGARKPQHF. CDR3 sequence (DNA): TGTGCCAGTAGTATAGATGCGGCAGGGGCCCGAAAGCCCCAGCATTTT.

V gene TRBV27 combines with J gene TRBJ2-7; tentatively, D is TRBD2 (5 bases). The CDR3 is 14 residues long. The germline gives CDR1 MNHEY, CDR2 SMNVEV (reference sequence). Trimming took off 3 bases at V and 4 bases at J, with 13 bases between the two ends. Here the CDR3 reads CASSLSTGGYEQYF. The CDR3 coding sequence is TGTGCCAGCAGTTTGTCTACCGGCGGGTACGAGCAGTACTTC.

DNA of the CDR3: TGTGCCAACCTCGTCCGTGGGACAGACGAGAAAGGTTTCTTT. Amino acid sequence: CANLVRGTDEKGFF. The chain employs TRBV19 and TRBJ1-1; 7 bases align to TRBD1. Per germline, CDR1 LNHDA and CDR2 SQIVND (reference sequence). The CDR3 is made up of 14 amino acids. The junction had 21 bases not matched to a gene; V was cut back by 10 bases and J by 13 bases.

The V gene is TRBV4-1, the J gene TRBJ1-3, with unresolved D. Germline CDR1 is MGHRA and CDR2 is YSYEKL. The CDR3 has 17 amino acids. V gave up 0 bases and J gave up 0 bases, with 12 bases separating them. The CDR3, as DNA: TGCGCCAGCAGCCAAGAAAGCACACCAGGCTCTGGAAACACCATATATTTT. Residues: CASSQESTPGSGNTIYF.

The V gene is TRBV7-2, the J gene TRBJ2-7, with TRBD1 matching over 9 bases. Trimming removed 5 bases from V and 3 bases from J; junction bases left unmatched: 8. The germline V gene encodes CDR1 SGHTA and CDR2 FQGNSA. The CDR3 totals 15 residues. CDR3 sequence reads: CASSLGQGLYYEQYF. CDR3 nucleotides: TGTGCCAGCAGCCTCGGACAGGGGCTTTACTACGAGCAGTACTTC.

The chain links TRBV6-5 to TRBJ2-7; D remains unclear. Trimming pared 5 bases from V and 0 bases from J, leaving 14 bases between. The CDR3 consists of 15 residues. Germline V CDR1 and CDR2: MNHEY, SVGAGI. This CDR3 reads CASSPVGSFSYEQYF. CDR3 coding DNA: TGTGCCAGCAGTCCCGTTGGCAGTTTCTCCTACGAGCAGTACTTC.

V is TRBV4-3 and J is TRBJ2-7, with a weak D call TRBD1 (5 bases). Germline V gene data show CDR1 as LGHNA and CDR2 as YSLEER. V gave up 0 bases and J gave up 3 bases, with 9 bases separating them. CDR3 length: 14 amino acids. CDR3 in amino acids: CASSQDIRGYEQYF. The CDR3 DNA follows: TGCGCCAGCAGCCAAGATATAAGGGGCTACGAGCAGTACTTC.

The CDR3 protein is CATTGTSSGNTIYF. The CDR3 DNA reads as TGTGCCACGACAGGGACGAGCTCTGGAAACACCATATATTTT. The chain couples TRBV19 to TRBJ1-3, with TRBD1 identical over 7 bases. CDR1 LNHDA and CDR2 SQIVND come from the germline V gene (reference sequence). The CDR3 totals 14 residues. Trimming at V came to 10 bases and at J to 0 bases, leaving 6 bases not matched to a gene.

This chain uses TRBV6-5 with TRBJ1-1; TRBD1 matches at 10 bases. Germline CDR1 and CDR2: MNHEY and SVGAGI. Losses at the gene ends were 8 bases for V and 4 bases for J; bases not matched to a gene: 1. This CDR3 is 12 amino acids long. In nucleotides, the CDR3 is TGTGCCAGCCGGACAGGGGGCACTGAAGCTTTCTTT. As protein: CASRTGGTEAFF.

The chain has TRBV4-1 and TRBJ1-1; maybe TRBD1 (5 bases). Trimming shortened V by 0 bases and J by 1 base, and 9 bases separated the two germline ends. The CDR3 contains 15 residues. Germline CDR1 and CDR2: MGHRA and YSYEKL. The CDR3 is CASSQDGGENTEAFF. The CDR3 DNA is TGCGCCAGCAGCCAAGATGGGGGGGAGAACACTGAAGCTTTCTTT.

The V and J genes are TRBV27 and TRBJ2-6; tentative D call: TRBD1 (6 bases). Germline V gene data show CDR1 as MNHEY and CDR2 as SMNVEV (reference sequence). The CDR3 runs 14 residues. V gave up 10 bases and J gave up 4 bases, with 14 bases separating them. For the CDR3, the DNA is TGTGCCACCTCACCAGGGACAGGGGCCAACGTCCTGACTTTC. Amino acid sequence: CATSPGTGANVLTF.

Here the CDR3 DNA reads TGTGCCAGCAGTTTAGCGGGGGGGAACAATGAGCAGTTCTTC. Translating gives CASSLAGGNNEQFF. The chain carries TRBV27 and TRBJ2-1, with TRBD2 matching 9 bases. Germline V lookup: CDR1 MNHEY, CDR2 SMNVEV (reference sequence). V shed 2 bases and J 5 bases; nucleotides not matched to a gene: 1. The CDR3 totals 14 residues.

The chain recombines TRBV7-2 with TRBJ2-7, with 9 bases fitting TRBD2. There are 16 residues in the CDR3. J gave up 3 bases and V 4 bases, and 10 bases lay outside the gene matches. Per germline, CDR1 SGHTA and CDR2 FQGNSA. CDR3 loop: CASSYDASGEHYEQYF. CDR3 DNA sequence: TGTGCCAGCAGCTATGATGCTAGCGGGGAGCACTACGAGCAGTACTTC.

The genes are TRBV5-1 and TRBJ1-4, with 8 bases identical to TRBD1. The CDR3 sequence is 14 residues long. The germline CDR1 and CDR2 sequences are SGHRS and YFSETQ. V shed 4 bases, J shed 5 bases, and the junction held 4 bases outside the gene matches. CDR3: CASSPTGANEKLFF. CDR3 in DNA: TGCGCCAGCAGCCCGACAGGGGCAAATGAAAAACTGTTTTTT.

The chain carries TRBV24-1 and TRBJ1-2; 9 bases align to TRBD1. J gave up 5 bases and V 7 bases, and 13 bases lay outside the gene matches. Per the germline V gene, CDR1 is KGHDR and CDR2 is SFDVKD. This CDR3 is 16 amino acids long. CDR3 DNA: TGTGCCACCAGGTATACCGGGACAGGGAGGGGGTATGGCTACACCTTC. This gives the protein CATRYTGTGRGYGYTF.

The chain uses TRBV24-1 and TRBJ1-1; TRBD1 agrees at 7 bases. The V segment lost 5 bases and the J segment 6 bases; nucleotides outside the gene matches: 8. Germline V gene lookup returns CDR1 KGHDR and CDR2 SFDVKD. CDR3 size: 14 residues. Here the CDR3 DNA reads TGTGCCACCAGTGCTGCTGACAGGGAGCCTGAAGCTTTCTTT. Translating gives CATSAADREPEAFF.

This clone was seen more than once but under ten times. The CDR3 coding sequence is TGCGCCAGCAGCCAGGATAGACAGGGGGGTTGGGAGCAGTACTTC. This gives the protein CASSQDRQGGWEQYF. The V gene is TRBV4-3, the J gene TRBJ2-7; 9 positions agree with TRBD1. V lost 3 bases, J lost 7 bases, and 10 bases stayed unmatched. This CDR3 spans 15 amino acids. Germline-derived CDR1 and CDR2 are LGHNA and YSLEER.